A single count supports the clone carrying this TCR beta chain. What it binds is unknown. The data were taken from a study of cytomegalovirus exposure and HLA in healthy donors. Study at large: In terms of ancestry, the Caucasian-associated cluster contained 75% to 85% of the approximately 400 genotyped donors.

PCR primers comprised 60 Vbeta and 13 Jbeta primers. Generated by immunoSEQ multiplex PCR, the TCRdb table keeps only in-frame clones and is missing some. The sample holds about 140,000 clones, approximately 70% seen once. Whole-study results and caveats: For TCR beta chains, V- and J-gene trimming was later linked to a missense DCLRE1C variant.

Sequenced material: PBMCs. The TCR sequence derives from a middle-aged woman in good health and CMV-seronegative.

In nucleotides, the CDR3 is TGCAGCGGGGATGGGGGGGCGGGCGACAATGAGCAGTTCTTC. It specifies CSGDGGAGDNEQFF. The rearrangement links TRBV29-1 to TRBJ2-1; TRBD2 might be the D (7 bases). Deletions cut 7 bases from V and 5 bases from J, with 18 bases between. Germline V gene data show CDR1 as SQVTM and CDR2 as ANQGSEA. The CDR3 runs to 14 residues.